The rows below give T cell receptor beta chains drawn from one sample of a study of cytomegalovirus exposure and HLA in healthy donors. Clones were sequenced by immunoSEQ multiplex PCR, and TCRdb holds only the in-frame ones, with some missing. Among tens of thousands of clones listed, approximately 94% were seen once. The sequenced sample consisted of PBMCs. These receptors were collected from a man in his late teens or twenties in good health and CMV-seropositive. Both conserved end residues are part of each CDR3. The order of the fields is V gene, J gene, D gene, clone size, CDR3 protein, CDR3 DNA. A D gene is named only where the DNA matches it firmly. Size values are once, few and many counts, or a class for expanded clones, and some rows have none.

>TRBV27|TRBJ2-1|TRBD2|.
CASSISGINEQFF
TGTGCCAGCAGTATTAGCGGGATAAATGAGCAGTTCTTC
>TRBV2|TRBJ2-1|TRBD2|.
CASLGLAGVNFSYNEQFF
TGTGCCAGCCTGGGACTAGCGGGGGTGAACTTCTCCTACAATGAGCAGTTCTTC
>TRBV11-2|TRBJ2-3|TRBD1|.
CASSPLTRTGADTQYF
TGTGCCAGCAGCCCACTGACTCGGACAGGGGCAGATACGCAGTATTTT
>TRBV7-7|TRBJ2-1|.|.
CASSQLEGEQFF
TGTGCTAGCAGCCAACTAGAGGGTGAGCAGTTCTTC
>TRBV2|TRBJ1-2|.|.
CASLPGHRYGYTF
TGTGCCAGCCTTCCGGGACACCGCTATGGCTACACCTTC
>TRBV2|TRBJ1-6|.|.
CASSRAQGPISPLHF
TGTGCCAGCAGTAGAGCACAGGGCCCAATTTCACCCCTCCACTTT
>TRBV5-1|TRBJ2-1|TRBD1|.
CASSPGQGPQDEQFF
TGCGCCAGCAGCCCCGGACAGGGGCCGCAAGATGAGCAGTTCTTC
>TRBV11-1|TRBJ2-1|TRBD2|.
CASSLSLAGSSYNEQFF
TGTGCCAGCAGCTTATCACTAGCGGGCAGCTCCTACAATGAGCAGTTCTTC
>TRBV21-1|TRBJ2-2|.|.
CASSEQPLIRWNTGELFF
TGTGCCAGCAGCGAACAACCCCTTATACGTTGGAACACCGGGGAGCTGTTTTTT
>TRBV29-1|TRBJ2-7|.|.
CSVGSSYEQYF
TGCAGCGTTGGGAGCTCCTACGAGCAGTACTTC
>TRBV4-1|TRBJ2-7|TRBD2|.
CASRSLAGAPTRQYF
TGCGCCAGCCGCTCACTAGCGGGGGCCCCTACGCGACAGTACTTC
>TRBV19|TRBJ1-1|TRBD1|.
CASSIVWVRGPGNTEAFF
TGTGCCAGTAGTATAGTTTGGGTCAGGGGGCCGGGGAACACTGAAGCTTTCTTT
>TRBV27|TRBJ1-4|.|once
CASSPFGGLSTNEKLFF
TGTGCCAGCAGTCCCTTCGGGGGTCTGTCAACTAATGAAAAACTGTTTTTT
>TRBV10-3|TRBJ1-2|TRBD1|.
CAISERGLNYGYTF
TGTGCCATCAGTGAGAGGGGGCTGAACTATGGCTACACCTTC
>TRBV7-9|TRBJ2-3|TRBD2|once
CASSPGASGRPDTQYF
TGTGCCAGCAGCCCTGGGGCTAGCGGGAGACCGGATACGCAGTATTTT
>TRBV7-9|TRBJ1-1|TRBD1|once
CASRPRQGRMNTEAFF
TGTGCCAGCAGACCCAGACAGGGTAGGATGAACACTGAAGCTTTCTTT
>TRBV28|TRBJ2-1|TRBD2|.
CASSYLAGEGSYNEQFF
TGTGCCAGCAGTTACCTAGCGGGAGAGGGGTCCTACAATGAGCAGTTCTTC
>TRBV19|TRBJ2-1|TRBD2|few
CASSKTGTSVHEQFF
TGTGCCAGTAGTAAGACCGGGACTAGCGTCCATGAGCAGTTCTTC
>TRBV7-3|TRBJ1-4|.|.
CASSLEEKSQTYEKLFF
TGTGCCAGCAGCTTGGAGGAGAAGTCCCAGACCTATGAAAAACTGTTTTTT
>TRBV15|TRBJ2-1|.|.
CATSRGAGLGNEQFF
TGTGCCACCAGCAGAGGGGCAGGGTTGGGCAATGAGCAGTTCTTC
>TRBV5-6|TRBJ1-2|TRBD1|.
CASSFGQGIIYGYTF
TGTGCCAGCAGCTTCGGACAGGGTATCATCTATGGCTACACCTTC
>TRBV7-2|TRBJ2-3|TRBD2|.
CASSPRDYADTQYF
TGTGCCAGCAGCCCTAGGGACTACGCAGATACGCAGTATTTT
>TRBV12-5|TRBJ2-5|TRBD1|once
CASGLVLGQGVEETQYF
TGTGCTAGTGGTTTGGTACTCGGACAGGGGGTAGAGGAGACCCAGTACTTC
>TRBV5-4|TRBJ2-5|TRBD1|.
CASSSRTGKETQYF
TGTGCCAGCAGTTCCCGGACAGGGAAAGAGACCCAGTACTTC
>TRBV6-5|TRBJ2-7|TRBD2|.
CASGERGLHEQYF
TGTGCCAGCGGGGAGCGGGGTCTCCACGAGCAGTACTTC
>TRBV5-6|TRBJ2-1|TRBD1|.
CASSFAGGNEQFF
TGTGCCAGCAGCTTTGCAGGGGGCAATGAGCAGTTCTTC
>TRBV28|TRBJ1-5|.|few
CASTQYGSNQPQHF
TGTGCCAGCACCCAGTACGGGAGCAATCAGCCCCAGCATTTT
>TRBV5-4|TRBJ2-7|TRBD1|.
CASSFPAGTGLDEQYF
TGTGCCAGCAGCTTTCCTGCCGGGACAGGGCTTGACGAGCAGTACTTC
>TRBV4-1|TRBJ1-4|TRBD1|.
CASSHPTGEEEKLFF
TGCGCCAGCAGCCATCCGACAGGGGAAGAGGAAAAACTGTTTTTT
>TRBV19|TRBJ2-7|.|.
CASSISLSTGYEQYF
TGTGCCAGTAGTATATCTCTTTCAACCGGCTACGAGCAGTACTTC
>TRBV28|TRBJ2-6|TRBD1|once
CASSFGTGGLSGANVLTF
TGTGCCAGCAGTTTCGGAACAGGGGGCCTATCTGGGGCCAACGTCCTGACTTTC
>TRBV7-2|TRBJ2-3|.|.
CASSSRSGSTDTQYF
TGTGCCAGCAGCTCGAGAAGCGGGAGCACAGATACGCAGTATTTT
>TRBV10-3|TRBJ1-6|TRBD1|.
CAISSGTGASPYNSPLHF
TGTGCCATCAGTTCCGGGACAGGGGCTTCCCCCTATAATTCACCCCTCCACTTT
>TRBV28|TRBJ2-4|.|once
CASNGDGNIQYF
TGTGCCAGCAACGGGGATGGAAACATTCAGTACTTC
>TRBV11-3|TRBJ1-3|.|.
CASRESGNTIYF
TGTGCCAGCAGAGAGTCTGGAAACACCATATATTTT
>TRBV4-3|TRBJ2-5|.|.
CASSQDRQETQYF
TGCGCCAGCAGCCAAGATCGCCAAGAGACCCAGTACTTC
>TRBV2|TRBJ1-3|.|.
CASSDFQRAPGNTIYF
TGTGCCAGCAGTGATTTTCAGCGGGCTCCGGGAAACACCATATATTTT
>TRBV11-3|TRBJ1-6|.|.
CASSLVRNSPLHF
TGTGCCAGCAGCTTAGTACGGAATTCACCCCTCCACTTT
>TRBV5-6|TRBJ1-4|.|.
CASSLLTSTNEKLFF
TGTGCCAGCAGCTTGTTGACATCTACTAATGAAAAACTGTTTTTT
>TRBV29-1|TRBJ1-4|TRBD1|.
CSVQGSNEKLFF
TGCAGCGTACAGGGGTCTAATGAAAAACTGTTTTTT
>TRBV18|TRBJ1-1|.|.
CASSPAAANTEAFF
TGTGCCAGCTCACCGGCAGCGGCGAACACTGAAGCTTTCTTT
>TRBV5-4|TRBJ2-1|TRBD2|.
CASSSPRVAGGPNNEQFF
TGTGCCAGCAGCTCCCCCCGGGTAGCGGGAGGCCCCAACAATGAGCAGTTCTTC
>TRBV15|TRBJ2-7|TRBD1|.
CATSLRTGGSYEQYF
TGTGCCACCAGCCTAAGGACAGGGGGTTCCTACGAGCAGTACTTC
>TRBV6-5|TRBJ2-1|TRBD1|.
CASSLDRNNEQFF
TGTGCCAGCAGCTTGGACAGGAACAATGAGCAGTTCTTC
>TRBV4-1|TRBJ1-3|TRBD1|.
CASSQPLQGIRGNTIYF
TGCGCCAGCAGCCAGCCATTACAGGGGATTCGTGGAAACACCATATATTTT
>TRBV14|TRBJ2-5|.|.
CASSRPGGETQYF
TGTGCCAGCAGCCGTCCCGGGGGAGAGACCCAGTACTTC
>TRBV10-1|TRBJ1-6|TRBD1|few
CASTLRGRASPLHF
TGCGCCAGCACCCTGAGGGGGCGCGCTTCACCCCTCCACTTT
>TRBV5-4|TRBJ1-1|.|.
CASSFLGGNTEAFF
TGTGCCAGCAGCTTCTTAGGGGGAAACACTGAAGCTTTCTTT
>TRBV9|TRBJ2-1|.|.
CASSVGGGAYNEQFF
TGTGCCAGCAGCGTAGGCGGGGGCGCATACAATGAGCAGTTCTTC
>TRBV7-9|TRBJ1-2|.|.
CASSLDEASYGYTF
TGTGCCAGCAGCTTAGATGAAGCGTCCTATGGCTACACCTTC
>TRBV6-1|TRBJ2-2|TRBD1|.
CASSDDRGRYHTGELFF
TGTGCCAGCAGTGACGACAGGGGGCGTTACCACACCGGGGAGCTGTTTTTT
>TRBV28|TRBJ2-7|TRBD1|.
CASSLFNIGQGTPYEQYF
TGTGCCAGCAGTTTATTTAACATCGGACAGGGAACGCCCTACGAGCAGTACTTC
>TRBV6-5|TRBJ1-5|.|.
CASRRTGFSNQPQHF
TGTGCCAGCAGGAGAACAGGGTTTAGCAATCAGCCCCAGCATTTT
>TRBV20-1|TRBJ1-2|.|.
CSATYRVQYTF
TGCAGTGCCACCTACAGGGTTCAATACACCTTC
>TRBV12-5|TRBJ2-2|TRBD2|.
CASGLVRGGGRYTGELFF
TGTGCTAGTGGTTTGGTACGGGGCGGCGGGAGGTACACCGGGGAGCTGTTTTTT
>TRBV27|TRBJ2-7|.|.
CASSLRGLVSPSYEQYF
TGTGCCAGCAGTTTACGAGGACTCGTTTCCCCCTCCTACGAGCAGTACTTC
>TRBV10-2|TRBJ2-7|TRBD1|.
CASSETGTVDYEQYF
TGCGCCAGCAGTGAAACCGGGACAGTGGACTACGAGCAGTACTTC
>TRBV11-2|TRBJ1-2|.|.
CASSQNYNSYGYTF
TGTGCCAGCAGCCAAAATTACAACAGCTATGGCTACACCTTC
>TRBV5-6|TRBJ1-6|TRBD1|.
CASSLVPGGNSPLHF
TGTGCCAGCAGCTTGGTTCCAGGGGGCAATTCACCCCTCCACTTT